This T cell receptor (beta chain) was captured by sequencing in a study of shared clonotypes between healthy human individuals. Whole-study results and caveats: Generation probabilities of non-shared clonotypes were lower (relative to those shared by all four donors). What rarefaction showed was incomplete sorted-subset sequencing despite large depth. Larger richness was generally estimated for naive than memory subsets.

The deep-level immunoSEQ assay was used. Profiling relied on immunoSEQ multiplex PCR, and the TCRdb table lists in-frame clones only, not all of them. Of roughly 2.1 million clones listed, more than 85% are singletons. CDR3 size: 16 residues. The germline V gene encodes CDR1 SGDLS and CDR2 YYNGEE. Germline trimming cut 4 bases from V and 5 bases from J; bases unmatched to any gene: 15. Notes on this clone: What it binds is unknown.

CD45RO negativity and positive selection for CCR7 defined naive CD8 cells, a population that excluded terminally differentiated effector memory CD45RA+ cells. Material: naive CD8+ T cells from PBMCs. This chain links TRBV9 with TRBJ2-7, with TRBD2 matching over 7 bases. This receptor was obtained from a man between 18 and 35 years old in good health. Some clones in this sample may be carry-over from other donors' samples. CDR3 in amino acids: CASSPGRFAGVNEQYF. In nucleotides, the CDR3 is TGTGCCAGCAGCCCCGGTCGGTTTGCGGGAGTGAACGAGCAGTACTTC.